The sequence of this T cell receptor beta chain was determined in a study of T-cell reconstitution after alpha-beta-depleted transplantation in children. V lost 5 bases, J lost 6 bases, and 3 bases stayed unmatched. In germline, CDR1 is SGHTA, CDR2 FQGNSA. The CDR3 runs to 13 residues. Preparation of the TCRbeta library was carried out with unique molecular identifiers. MiXCR, applied by TCRdb to the PCR reads, yields one record per CDR3 protein. The sample carries 200,000 to 250,000 distinct CDR3 sequences, around 9.5% recorded once. This specimen consisted of PBMCs from the stem cell graft donor, obtained from the stem cell graft. The source of this sequence is a human donor who donated a stem cell graft to a child with acute lymphoblastic leukemia. The chain couples TRBV7-2 to TRBJ1-5; 8 nucleotides match TRBD1. CDR3 residues: CASSDRGSQPQHF. In DNA form, the CDR3 reads TGTGCCAGCAGCGACAGGGGTAGTCAGCCCCAGCATTTT.